The 17 T cell receptor beta chains reported below all come from one sample, sequenced in a study of T-cell reconstitution after alpha-beta-depleted transplantation in children. Unique molecular identifiers were incorporated when the TCRbeta library was constructed. TCRdb recomputed calls from the PCR reads with MiXCR, one row per CDR3 protein. This table has roughly 790,000 distinct CDR3 sequences, approximately 15% appearing once. The material sequenced was PBMCs, mostly from graft donor cells, taken 360 days after TCRalphabeta/CD19-depleted stem cell transplant. These receptors came from a male patient under 18 who had a stem cell transplant for acute lymphoblastic leukemia, so the T cells may come from the graft donor.

The sample holds many counts of this clonotype. This CDR3 reads CASSATTKNTGELFF. The CDR3 bases are TGTGCCAGTAGTGCGACTACAAAGAACACCGGGGAGCTGTTTTTT. The chain employs TRBV19 and TRBJ2-2; TRBD2 is a possible D gene (5 bases). The germline V and J ends were trimmed by 5 bases and 1 base, with 11 bases remaining between them. The germline gives CDR1 LNHDA, CDR2 SQIVND (reference sequence). CDR3 size: 15 residues.

The rearrangement links TRBV5-1 to TRBJ2-7; maybe TRBD1 (6 bases). Looked up from germline, CDR1 is SGHRS and CDR2 is YFSETQ. The CDR3 contains 16 residues. V shed 0 bases and J shed 3 bases, with 16 bases lying between them. The chain's CDR3 is CASSLDAGQIYYEQYF. CDR3 nucleotides: TGCGCCAGCAGCTTGGACGCTGGACAGATCTACTACGAGCAGTACTTC.

This clonotype was recorded many times. The chain couples TRBV7-8 to TRBJ2-3, with D tentatively TRBD2 (6 bases). The germline V and J ends were trimmed by 5 bases and 0 bases, with 9 bases remaining between them. The CDR3 spans 14 residues. Germline V gene lookup returns CDR1 SGHVS and CDR2 FQNEAQ. CDR3 loop: CASSPRESTDTQYF. CDR3 DNA sequence: TGTGCCAGCAGCCCGCGGGAAAGCACAGATACGCAGTATTTT.

The gene calls are TRBV4-1 and TRBJ1-1; TRBD1 might be the D (5 bases). V lost 1 base to trimming and J lost 1 base, with 13 bases between them. The CDR3 totals 16 residues. Germline CDR1 reads MGHRA; CDR2 reads YSYEKL. CDR3: CASSQVWVGANTEAFF. As DNA, the CDR3 is TGCGCCAGCAGCCAAGTGTGGGTAGGGGCGAACACTGAAGCTTTCTTT.

This chain connects TRBV29-1 to TRBJ2-7; D is uncertain. The CDR3 loop spans 15 amino acids. Trimming removed 5 bases at V and 0 bases at J, with 17 bases between. Germline CDR1 SQVTM, CDR2 ANQGSEA. The CDR3 DNA reads TGCAGCGTTTCTCCCGAGGCACCGACCTCCTACGAGCAGTACTTC. Amino acid sequence: CSVSPEAPTSYEQYF.

This clonotype was detected a few times. This chain links TRBV7-9 with TRBJ1-1, with D possibly being TRBD1 (5 bases). The germline V gene has CDR1 SEHNR and CDR2 FQNEAQ (reference sequence). This CDR3 has 14 residues. V shed 3 bases and J shed 1 base, with 9 bases lying between them. DNA for the CDR3: TGTGCCAGCAGCTTGGGGCTATCGAACACTGAAGCTTTCTTT. It yields the protein CASSLGLSNTEAFF.

This clonotype was counted between two and nine times. The chain recombines TRBV20-1 with TRBJ2-4; no clear D. This CDR3 contains 12 residues. Germline V gene sequence: CDR1 DFQATT, CDR2 SNEGSKA (reference sequence). The V gene lost 3 bases and the J gene lost 3 bases, with 6 bases spanning the gap. The CDR3 bases are TGCAGTGCTAGGGCCGTCAAAAACATTCAGTACTTC. Translating gives CSARAVKNIQYF.

The chain is built from TRBV18 and TRBJ2-7, with 7 bases identical to TRBD2. Per the germline V gene, CDR1 is KGHSH and CDR2 is LQKENI. V shed 4 bases, J shed 5 bases, and the junction held 14 bases outside the gene matches. The CDR3 runs to 16 residues. CDR3 nucleotides: TGTGCCAGCTCACTCTTAGTAGGAGCGGGAATGAACGAGCAGTACTTC. Translated: CASSLLVGAGMNEQYF.

This clonotype was seen a handful of times. The gene calls are TRBV19 and TRBJ1-1; no definite D call. V shed 3 bases and J shed 1 base, with 15 bases lying between them. The CDR3 runs to 16 residues. In germline, CDR1 is LNHDA, CDR2 SQIVND (reference sequence). In DNA, the CDR3 is TGTGCCAGTAGTATCTCCTGGCAAAGCCCGAACACTGAAGCTTTCTTT. It specifies CASSISWQSPNTEAFF.

V usage is TRBV20-1 and J usage is TRBJ2-5; 9 bases are shared with TRBD2. The CDR3 spans 15 residues. The V gene end was trimmed by 6 bases and the J gene end by 2 bases; junction bases not matched to a gene: 10. Germline-derived CDR1 and CDR2 are DFQATT and SNEGSKA (reference sequence). CDR3 sequence reads: CSARTGTSSQETQYF. The CDR3 coding sequence is TGCAGTGCCCGCACCGGGACTAGCAGTCAAGAGACCCAGTACTTC.

The chain uses TRBV29-1 and TRBJ2-7; D possibly corresponds to TRBD2 (6 bases). The V and J ends lost 7 bases and 1 base respectively, with 14 bases between them. This CDR3 spans 13 amino acids. Germline loops: CDR1 SQVTM, CDR2 ANQGSEA. CDR3 bases: TGCAGCGCGGTCGACAGCGGGTCCTACGAGCAGTACTTC. Translating it yields CSAVDSGSYEQYF.

The chain joins TRBV12-3 or TRBV12-4 to TRBJ2-7; D is unresolved. Trimming cost V 5 bases and J 6 bases, with 11 bases left between them. This CDR3 contains 12 residues. The CDR3 region is CASSTRTSEQYF. The CDR3 DNA follows: TGTGCCAGCAGTACCCGGACGAGCGAGCAGTACTTC.

The rearrangement uses TRBV3-1 and TRBJ1-5, with unresolved D. The CDR3 spans 17 residues. Trimming took 2 bases from V and 0 from J, leaving 14 bases between them. CDR1 is LGHDT, CDR2 YNNKEL, per germline (reference sequence). In DNA, the CDR3 is TGTGCCAGCAGCCAACATCTACCGTTCGCTAGCAATCAGCCCCAGCATTTT. Translated: CASSQHLPFASNQPQHF.

Comments on this clonotype: At one of its ends the junction is not consistent with the germline gene, which may arise from a read error. The rearrangement links TRBV14 to TRBJ2-7; 10 bases align to TRBD2. Per germline, CDR1 SGHDN and CDR2 FVKESK. This CDR3 has 12 residues. This CDR3 reads CASSPLAGAPSF. As DNA, the CDR3 is TGTGCCAGCAGCCCCCTAGCGGGAGCCCCTTCCTTC.

V and J are TRBV15 and TRBJ2-1; no reliable D call. Germline assignment: CDR1 LNHNV and CDR2 YYDKDF (reference sequence). The CDR3 has 15 residues. The V end was cut by 5 bases, the J end by 10 bases, with 21 bases between. This CDR3 is CATSYSNWGVGEQFF. CDR3 bases: TGTGCCACCAGCTACTCCAATTGGGGTGTAGGAGAGCAGTTCTTC.

In this sample, this clonotype turned up many times. The chain is built from TRBV4-1 and TRBJ2-7; 8 bases fit TRBD2. The CDR3 covers 14 residues. The germline V gene has CDR1 MGHRA and CDR2 YSYEKL. V was clipped by 2 bases and J by 2 bases; unmatched bases: 2. CDR3 sequence reads: CASSQTAGAYEQYF. The CDR3 coding sequence is TGCGCCAGCAGCCAAACAGCGGGAGCCTACGAGCAGTACTTC.

The J gene is TRBJ2-1, the V gene TRBV27; 11 positions match TRBD2. The CDR3 spans 14 residues. The germline V gene encodes CDR1 MNHEY and CDR2 SMNVEV (reference sequence). V lost 9 bases to trimming and J lost 5 bases; unmatched junction nucleotides: 6. DNA of the CDR3: TGTGCCAGTCGCCCACTAGCGGGAGACAATGAGCAGTTCTTC. Translated, it gives CASRPLAGDNEQFF.